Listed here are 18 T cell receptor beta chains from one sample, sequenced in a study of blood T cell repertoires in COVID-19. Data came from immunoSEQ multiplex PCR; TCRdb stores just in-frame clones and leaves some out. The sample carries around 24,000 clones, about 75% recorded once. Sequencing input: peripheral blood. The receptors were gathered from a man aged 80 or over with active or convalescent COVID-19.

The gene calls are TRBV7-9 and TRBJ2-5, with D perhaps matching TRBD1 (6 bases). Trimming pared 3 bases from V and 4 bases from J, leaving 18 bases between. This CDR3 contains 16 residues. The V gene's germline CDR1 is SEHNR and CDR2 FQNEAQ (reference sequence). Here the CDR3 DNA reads TGTGCCAGCAGCTTCCCTCGGGACAAGAGTGTAGAGACCCAGTACTTC. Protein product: CASSFPRDKSVETQYF.

This CDR3 is CASSDRLEAGELFF. For the CDR3, the DNA is TGTGCCAGCAGTGATCGATTAGAGGCCGGGGAGCTGTTTTTT. The V gene is TRBV28, the J gene TRBJ2-2; D unclear. Germline assignment: CDR1 MDHEN and CDR2 SYDVKM. V was clipped by 5 bases and J by 6 bases, with 13 bases between them. The CDR3 totals 14 residues.

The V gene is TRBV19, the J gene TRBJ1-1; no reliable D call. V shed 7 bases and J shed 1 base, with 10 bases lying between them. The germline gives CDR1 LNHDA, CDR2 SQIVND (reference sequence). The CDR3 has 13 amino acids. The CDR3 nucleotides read TGTGCCAGTACCCGAGCGGGGAACACTGAAGCTTTCTTT. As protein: CASTRAGNTEAFF. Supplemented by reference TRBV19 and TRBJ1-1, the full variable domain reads DGGITQSPKYLFRKEGQNVTLSCEQNLNHDAMYWYRQDPGQGLRLIYYSQIVNDFQKGDIAEGYSVSREKKESFPLTVTSAQKNPTAFYLCASTRAGNTEAFFGQGTRLTVV.

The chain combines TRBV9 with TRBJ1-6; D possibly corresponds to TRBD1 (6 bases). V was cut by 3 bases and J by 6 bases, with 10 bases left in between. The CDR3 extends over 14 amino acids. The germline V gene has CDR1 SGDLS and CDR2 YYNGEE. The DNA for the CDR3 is TGTGCCAGCAGCGCCACCAGGGGTAATTCACCCCTCCACTTT. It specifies CASSATRGNSPLHF.

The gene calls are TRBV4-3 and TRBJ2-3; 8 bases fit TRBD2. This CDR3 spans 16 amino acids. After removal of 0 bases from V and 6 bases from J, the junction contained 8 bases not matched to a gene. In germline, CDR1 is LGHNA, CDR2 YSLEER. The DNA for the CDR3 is TGCGCCAGCAGCCAAGATTCCGGGAGGGGGTCGGATACGCAGTATTTT. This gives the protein CASSQDSGRGSDTQYF.

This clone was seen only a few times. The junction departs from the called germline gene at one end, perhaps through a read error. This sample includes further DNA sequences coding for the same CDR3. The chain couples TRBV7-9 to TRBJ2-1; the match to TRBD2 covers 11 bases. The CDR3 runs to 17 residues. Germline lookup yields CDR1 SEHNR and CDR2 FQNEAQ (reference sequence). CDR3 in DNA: TGCGCCAGCAGCTTCTCCGGTAGCGGGGGGGCGGGAAATGAGCAGTTCTTC. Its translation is CASSFSGSGGAGNEQFF.

The CDR3: CASGPGQVYEQYF. CDR3 bases: TGTGCCAGCGGACCGGGACAGGTATACGAGCAGTACTTC. The V gene is TRBV19, the J gene TRBJ2-7, with 8 bases identical to TRBD1. This CDR3 has 13 residues. V lost 9 bases and J lost 4; bases outside the gene matches: 8. Germline-derived CDR1 and CDR2 are LNHDA and SQIVND (reference sequence).

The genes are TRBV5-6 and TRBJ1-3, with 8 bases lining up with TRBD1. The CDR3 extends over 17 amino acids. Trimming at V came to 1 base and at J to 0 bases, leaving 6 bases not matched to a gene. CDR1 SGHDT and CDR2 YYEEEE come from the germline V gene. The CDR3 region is CASSLTGGPSSGNTIYF. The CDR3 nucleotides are TGTGCCAGCAGCTTGACAGGGGGGCCGAGCTCTGGAAACACCATATATTTT.

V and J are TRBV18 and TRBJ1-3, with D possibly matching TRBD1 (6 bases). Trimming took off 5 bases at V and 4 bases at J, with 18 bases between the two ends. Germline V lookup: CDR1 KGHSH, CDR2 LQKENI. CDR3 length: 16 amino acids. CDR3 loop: CASSTGTTGSGNTIYF. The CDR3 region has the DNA TGTGCCAGCTCAACGGGAACTACAGGGTCGGGAAACACCATATATTTT.

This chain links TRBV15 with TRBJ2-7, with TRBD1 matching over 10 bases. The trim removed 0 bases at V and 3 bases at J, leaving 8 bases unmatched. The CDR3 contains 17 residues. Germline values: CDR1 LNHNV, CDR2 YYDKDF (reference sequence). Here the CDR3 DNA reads TGTGCCACCAGCAGAGACAGGGGGACAGGGGCACTCTACGAGCAGTACTTC. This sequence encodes CATSRDRGTGALYEQYF.

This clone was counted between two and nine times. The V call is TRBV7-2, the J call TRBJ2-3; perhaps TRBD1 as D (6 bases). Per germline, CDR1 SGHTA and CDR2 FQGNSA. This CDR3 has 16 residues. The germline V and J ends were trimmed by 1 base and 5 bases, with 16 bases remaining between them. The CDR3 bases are TGTGCCAGCAGCTTAGGGTACGGGACACTGAAAGATACGCAGTATTTT. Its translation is CASSLGYGTLKDTQYF.

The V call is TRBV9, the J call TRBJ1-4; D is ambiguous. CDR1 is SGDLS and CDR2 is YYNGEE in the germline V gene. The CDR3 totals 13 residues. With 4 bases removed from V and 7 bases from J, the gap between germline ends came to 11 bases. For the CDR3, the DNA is TGTGCCAGCAGCCAAAATTCGGGTGAAAAACTGTTTTTT. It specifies CASSQNSGEKLFF.

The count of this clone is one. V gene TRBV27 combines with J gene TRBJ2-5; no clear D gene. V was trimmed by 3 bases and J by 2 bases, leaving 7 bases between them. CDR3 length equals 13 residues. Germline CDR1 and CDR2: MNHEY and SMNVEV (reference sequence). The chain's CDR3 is CASSLRRQETQYF. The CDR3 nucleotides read TGTGCCAGCAGTTTGCGTCGGCAAGAGACCCAGTACTTC.

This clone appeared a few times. The CDR3 region has the DNA TGCGCCAGCAGCTTGGGGTCCGGGCAAGAGACCCAGTACTTC. As protein: CASSLGSGQETQYF. The chain recombines TRBV5-1 with TRBJ2-5, with D unclear. CDR1 is SGHRS, CDR2 YFSETQ, per germline. V gave up 0 bases and J gave up 2 bases, with 8 bases separating them. The CDR3 spans 14 residues.

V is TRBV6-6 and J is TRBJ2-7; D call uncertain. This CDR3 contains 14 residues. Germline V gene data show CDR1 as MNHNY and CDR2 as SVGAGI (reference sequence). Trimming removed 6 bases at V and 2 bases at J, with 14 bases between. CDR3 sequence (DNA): TGTGCCAGCAGAGAGCCCCGCGCCCCCTACGAGCAGTACTTC. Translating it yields CASREPRAPYEQYF.

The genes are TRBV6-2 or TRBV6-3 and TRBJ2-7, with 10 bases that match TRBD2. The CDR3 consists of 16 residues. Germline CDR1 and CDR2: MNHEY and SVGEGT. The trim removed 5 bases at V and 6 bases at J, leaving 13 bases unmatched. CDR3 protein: CASSGASGRAAIEQYF. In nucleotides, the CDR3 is TGTGCCAGCAGTGGAGCGAGCGGGAGGGCCGCTATCGAGCAGTACTTC.

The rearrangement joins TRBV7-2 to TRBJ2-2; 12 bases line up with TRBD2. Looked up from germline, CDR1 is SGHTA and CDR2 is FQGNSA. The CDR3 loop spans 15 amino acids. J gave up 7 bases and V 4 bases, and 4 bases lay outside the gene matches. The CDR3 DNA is TGTGCCAGCAGCTCAAGGACTAGCGGGGTCGGGGAGCTGTTTTTT. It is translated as CASSSRTSGVGELFF. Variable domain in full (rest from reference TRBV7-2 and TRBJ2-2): GAGVSQSPSNKVTEKGKDVELRCDPISGHTALYWYRQSLGQGLEFLIYFQGNSAPDKSGLPSDRFSAERTGGSVSTLTIQRTQQEDSAVYLCASSSRTSGVGELFFGEGSRLTVL.

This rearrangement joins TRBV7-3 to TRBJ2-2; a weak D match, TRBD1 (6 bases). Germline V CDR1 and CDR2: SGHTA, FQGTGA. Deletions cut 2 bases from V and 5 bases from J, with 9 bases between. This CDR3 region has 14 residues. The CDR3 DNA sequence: TGTGCCAGCAGCTTAGGGGGCGGGACCGGGGAGCTGTTTTTT. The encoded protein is CASSLGGGTGELFF. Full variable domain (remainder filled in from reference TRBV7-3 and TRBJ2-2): GAGVSQTPSNKVTEKGKYVELRCDPISGHTALYWYRQSLGQGPEFLIYFQGTGAADDSGLPNDRFFAVRPEGSVSTLKIQRTERGDSAVYLCASSLGGGTGELFFGEGSRLTVL.